This T cell receptor beta chain was obtained from a study of blood T cells in healthy people across ages. For the second PCR, which ran for 7 to 11 cycles, a sample-barcoded 5' primer and a J-beta primer mix were used. Every sample produced at least 2.5 million CDR3-containing paired-end reads. TCRdb processed the 5' RACE reads anew with MiXCR; each CDR3 protein has one entry. Seen here are approximately 770,000 distinct CDR3 sequences, nearly 60% observed once, and the top ten hold approximately 21%. Whole-study findings and limits: There was a strong correlation between TCR beta diversity and naive T cell percentage. What prevented conclusive comparison of naive and antigen-experienced cells was that PBMCs were unsorted.

Concerning this clonotype itself: No antigen is known for it.

The CDR3 has 14 residues. V lost 8 bases and J lost 4, with 18 bases in between. Looked up from germline, CDR1 is DFQATT and CDR2 is SNEGSKA (reference sequence). This sequence joins TRBV20-1 and TRBJ2-1; a possible D gene is TRBD1 (6 bases). The origin of this receptor is a man aged 25 to 40 in good health. The specimen was blood. The CDR3 is CSTNQNTGYNEQFF. The CDR3 region has the DNA TGCAGTACAAACCAAAATACAGGGTACAATGAGCAGTTCTTC.